This TCR beta chain was profiled in a study of blood T cell repertoires in COVID-19. This clone was picked up a small number of times. The data were produced by immunoSEQ multiplex PCR, yet TCRdb's version contains in-frame clones alone and is incomplete. The table shows under 80,000 clones, with approximately 80% occurring only once. V dropped 4 bases and J dropped 1; count of bases not matched to a gene: 4. This CDR3 is built from 15 residues. The V gene's germline CDR1 is SNHLY and CDR2 FYNNEI. This chain connects TRBV2 to TRBJ1-5; the match to TRBD1 covers 7 bases. This TCR was recovered from a human donor in a cohort sampled during active COVID-19. Sequencing used peripheral blood. CDR3 DNA: TGTGCCAGCAGTGGGGACAGACTAAGCAATCAGCCCCAGCATTTT. Protein: CASSGDRLSNQPQHF.